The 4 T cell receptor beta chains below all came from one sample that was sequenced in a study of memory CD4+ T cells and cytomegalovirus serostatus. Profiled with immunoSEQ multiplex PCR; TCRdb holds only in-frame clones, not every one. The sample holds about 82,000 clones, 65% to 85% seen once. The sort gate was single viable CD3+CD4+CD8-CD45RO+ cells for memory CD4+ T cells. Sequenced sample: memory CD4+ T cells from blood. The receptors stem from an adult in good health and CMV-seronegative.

CDR3 in amino acids: CASSLDVPSGGRNEQFF. Here the CDR3 DNA reads TGTGCCAGCAGCTTAGACGTCCCTAGCGGGGGGAGGAATGAGCAGTTCTTC. The V and J genes are TRBV7-6 and TRBJ2-1; 11 nucleotides line up with TRBD2. From germline, CDR1 is SGHVS and CDR2 FNYEAQ. The CDR3 runs 17 residues. V lost 1 base to trimming and J lost 7 bases; unmatched junction nucleotides: 9.

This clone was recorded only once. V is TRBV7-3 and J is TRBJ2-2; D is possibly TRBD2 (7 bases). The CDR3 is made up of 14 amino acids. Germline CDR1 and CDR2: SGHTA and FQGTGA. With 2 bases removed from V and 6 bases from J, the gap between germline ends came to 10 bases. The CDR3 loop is CASSLRGGAGELFF. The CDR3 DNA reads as TGTGCCAGCAGCTTACGAGGGGGGGCCGGGGAGCTGTTTTTT.

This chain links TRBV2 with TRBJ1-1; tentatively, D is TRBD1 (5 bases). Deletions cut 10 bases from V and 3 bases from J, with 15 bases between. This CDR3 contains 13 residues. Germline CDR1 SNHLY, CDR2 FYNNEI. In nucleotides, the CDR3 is TGTGCCACCAGGGTGACCGAGGACACTGAAGCTTTCTTT. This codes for CATRVTEDTEAFF.

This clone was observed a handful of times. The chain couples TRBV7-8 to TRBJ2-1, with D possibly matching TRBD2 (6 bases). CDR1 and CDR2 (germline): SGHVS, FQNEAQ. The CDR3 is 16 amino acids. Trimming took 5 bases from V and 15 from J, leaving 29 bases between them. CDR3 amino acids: CASSPRTTSTSRALFF. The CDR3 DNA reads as TGTGCCAGCAGCCCTAGGACTACCTCAACAAGTCGAGCTTTGTTCTTC.